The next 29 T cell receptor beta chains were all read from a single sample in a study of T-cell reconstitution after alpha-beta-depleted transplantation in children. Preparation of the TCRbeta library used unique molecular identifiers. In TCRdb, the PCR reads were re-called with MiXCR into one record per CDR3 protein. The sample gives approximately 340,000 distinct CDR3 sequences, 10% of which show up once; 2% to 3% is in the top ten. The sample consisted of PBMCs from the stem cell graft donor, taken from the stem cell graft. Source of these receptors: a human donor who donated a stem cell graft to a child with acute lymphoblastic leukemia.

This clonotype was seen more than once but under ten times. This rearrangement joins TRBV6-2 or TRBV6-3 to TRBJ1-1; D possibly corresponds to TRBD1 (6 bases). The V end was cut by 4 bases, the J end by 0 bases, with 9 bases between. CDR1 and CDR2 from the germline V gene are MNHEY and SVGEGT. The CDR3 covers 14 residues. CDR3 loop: CASSSTGLNTEAFF. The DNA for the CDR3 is TGTGCCAGCAGTTCAACAGGGCTGAACACTGAAGCTTTCTTT.

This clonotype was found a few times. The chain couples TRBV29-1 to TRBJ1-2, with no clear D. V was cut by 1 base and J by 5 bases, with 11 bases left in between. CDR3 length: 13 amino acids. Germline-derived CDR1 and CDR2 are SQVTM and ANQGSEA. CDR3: CSVEGAANYGYTF. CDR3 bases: TGCAGCGTTGAAGGTGCGGCAAATTATGGCTACACCTTC. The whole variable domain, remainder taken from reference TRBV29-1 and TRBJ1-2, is SAVISQKPSRDICQRGTSLTIQCQVDSQVTMMFWYRQQPGQSLTLIATANQGSEATYESGFVIDKFPISRPNLTFSTLTVSNMSPEDSSIYLCSVEGAANYGYTFGSGTRLTVV.

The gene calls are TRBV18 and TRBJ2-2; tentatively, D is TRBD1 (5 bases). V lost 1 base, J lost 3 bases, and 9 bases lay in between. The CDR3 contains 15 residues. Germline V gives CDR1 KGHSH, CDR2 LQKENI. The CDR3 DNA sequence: TGTGCCAGCTCACCACGGCAGGGTTACACCGGGGAGCTGTTTTTT. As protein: CASSPRQGYTGELFF.

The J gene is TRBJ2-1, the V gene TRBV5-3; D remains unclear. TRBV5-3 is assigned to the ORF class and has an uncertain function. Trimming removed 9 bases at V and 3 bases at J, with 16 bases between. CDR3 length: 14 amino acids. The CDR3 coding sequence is TGTGCCATGGGCCCTCGGCTCCTCTACAATGAGCAGTTCTTC. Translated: CAMGPRLLYNEQFF.

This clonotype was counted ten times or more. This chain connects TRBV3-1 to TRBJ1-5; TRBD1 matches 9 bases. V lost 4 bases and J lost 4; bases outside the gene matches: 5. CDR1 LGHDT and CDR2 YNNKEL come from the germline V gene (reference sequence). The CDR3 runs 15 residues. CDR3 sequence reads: CASSPHGTGNQPQHF. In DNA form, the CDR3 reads TGTGCCAGCAGCCCCCACGGGACAGGGAATCAGCCCCAGCATTTT.

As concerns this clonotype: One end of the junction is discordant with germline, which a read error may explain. The CDR3 DNA reads TGTGCCACCAGCCAGAACAGGGAACTAGTCTACGAGCAGTACTTC. Its translation: CATSQNRELVYEQYF. The chain carries TRBV3-1 and TRBJ2-7, with D possibly matching TRBD1 (6 bases). The CDR3 contains 15 residues. Germline CDR1 and CDR2: LGHDT and YNNKEL (reference sequence).

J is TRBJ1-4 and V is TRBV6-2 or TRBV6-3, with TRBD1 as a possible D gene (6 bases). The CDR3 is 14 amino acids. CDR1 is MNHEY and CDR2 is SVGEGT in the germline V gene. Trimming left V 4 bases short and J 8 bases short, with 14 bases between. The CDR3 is CASSWDTGGEKLFF. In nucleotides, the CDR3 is TGTGCCAGCAGTTGGGACACCGGTGGAGAAAAACTGTTTTTT.

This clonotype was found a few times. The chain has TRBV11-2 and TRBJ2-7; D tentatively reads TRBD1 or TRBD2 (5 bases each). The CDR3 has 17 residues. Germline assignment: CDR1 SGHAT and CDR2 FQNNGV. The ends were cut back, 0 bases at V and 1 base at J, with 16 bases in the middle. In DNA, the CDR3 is TGTGCCAGCAGCTTAGATTCCCGACAGCGCGGGTCCTACGAGCAGTACTTC. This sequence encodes CASSLDSRQRGSYEQYF.

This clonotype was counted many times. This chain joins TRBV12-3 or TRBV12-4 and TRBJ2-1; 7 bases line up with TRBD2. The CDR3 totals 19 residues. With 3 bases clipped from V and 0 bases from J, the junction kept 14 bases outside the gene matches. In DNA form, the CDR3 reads TGTGCCAGCAGTTTGGCCCTAGTAGGGAGGGCCGGCTCCTACAATGAGCAGTTCTTC. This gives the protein CASSLALVGRAGSYNEQFF.

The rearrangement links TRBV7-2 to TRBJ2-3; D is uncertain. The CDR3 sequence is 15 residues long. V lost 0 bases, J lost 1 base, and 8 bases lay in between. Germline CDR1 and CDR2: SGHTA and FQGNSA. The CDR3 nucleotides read TGTGCCAGCAGCTTAGCAGGGAAACGCACAGATACGCAGTATTTT. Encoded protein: CASSLAGKRTDTQYF.

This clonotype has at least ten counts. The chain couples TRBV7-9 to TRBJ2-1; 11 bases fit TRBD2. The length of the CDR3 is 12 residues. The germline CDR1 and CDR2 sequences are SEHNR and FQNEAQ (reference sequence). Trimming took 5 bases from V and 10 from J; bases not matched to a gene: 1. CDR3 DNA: TGTGCCAGCAGCCGGACTAGCGGGGAGCAGTTCTTC. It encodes CASSRTSGEQFF.

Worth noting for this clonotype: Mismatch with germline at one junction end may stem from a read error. For the CDR3, the DNA is TGTGGCAGCAGCCCCGTTCCGGGTCACGAGCAGTACTTC. Its translation is CGSSPVPGHEQYF. The rearrangement joins TRBV7-9 to TRBJ2-7; no firm D call. This CDR3 contains 13 residues. Looked up from germline, CDR1 is SEHNR and CDR2 is FQNEAQ (reference sequence).

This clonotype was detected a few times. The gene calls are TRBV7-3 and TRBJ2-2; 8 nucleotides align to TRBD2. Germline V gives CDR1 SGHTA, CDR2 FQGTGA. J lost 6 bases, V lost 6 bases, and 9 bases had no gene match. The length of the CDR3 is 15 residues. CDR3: CASRLADGMAGELFF. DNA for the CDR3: TGTGCCAGCAGACTAGCGGATGGTATGGCCGGGGAGCTGTTTTTT.

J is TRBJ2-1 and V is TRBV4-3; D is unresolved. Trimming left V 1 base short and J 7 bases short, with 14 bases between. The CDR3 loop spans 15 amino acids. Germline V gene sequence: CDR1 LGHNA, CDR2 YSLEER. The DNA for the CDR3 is TGCGCCAGCAGCCAAGCCTCCGACCATAAGAATGAGCAGTTCTTC. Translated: CASSQASDHKNEQFF.

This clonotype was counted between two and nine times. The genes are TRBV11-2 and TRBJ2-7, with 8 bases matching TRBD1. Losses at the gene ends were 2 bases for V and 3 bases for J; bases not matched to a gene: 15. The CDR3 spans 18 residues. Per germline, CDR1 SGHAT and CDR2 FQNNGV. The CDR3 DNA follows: TGTGCCAGCAGCTTACTAGACCCGAGGACAGGGACGGTCTACGAGCAGTACTTC. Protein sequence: CASSLLDPRTGTVYEQYF.

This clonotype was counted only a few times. DNA for the CDR3: TGTGCCAGCTCGCGGGGCAGGTCCTACGAGCAGTACTTC. It encodes CASSRGRSYEQYF. The chain carries TRBV19 and TRBJ2-7, with TRBD2 as a possible D gene (6 bases). V lost 9 bases, J lost 1 base, and 13 bases lay in between. Germline values: CDR1 LNHDA, CDR2 SQIVND (reference sequence). The CDR3 runs 13 residues.

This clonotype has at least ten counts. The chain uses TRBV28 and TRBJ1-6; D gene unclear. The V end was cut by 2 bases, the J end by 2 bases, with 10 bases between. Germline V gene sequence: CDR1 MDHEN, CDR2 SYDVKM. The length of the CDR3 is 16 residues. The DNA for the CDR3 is TGTGCCAGCAGTTTAAACGGCGAAACCTATAATTCACCCCTCCACTTT. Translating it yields CASSLNGETYNSPLHF.

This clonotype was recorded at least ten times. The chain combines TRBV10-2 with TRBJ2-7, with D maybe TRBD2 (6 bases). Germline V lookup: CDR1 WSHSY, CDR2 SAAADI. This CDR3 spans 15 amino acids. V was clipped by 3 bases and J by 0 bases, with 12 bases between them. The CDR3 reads CASSDSGFYSYEQYF. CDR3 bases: TGCGCCAGCAGTGACAGCGGGTTTTACTCCTACGAGCAGTACTTC.

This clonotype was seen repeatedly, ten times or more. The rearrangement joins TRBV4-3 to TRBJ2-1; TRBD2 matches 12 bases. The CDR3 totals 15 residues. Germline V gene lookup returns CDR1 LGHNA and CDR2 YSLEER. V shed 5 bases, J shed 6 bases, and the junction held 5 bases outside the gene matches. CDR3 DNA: TGCGCCAGCAGCGCGGGACTAGCGGGTAGCAATGAGCAGTTCTTC. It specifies CASSAGLAGSNEQFF.

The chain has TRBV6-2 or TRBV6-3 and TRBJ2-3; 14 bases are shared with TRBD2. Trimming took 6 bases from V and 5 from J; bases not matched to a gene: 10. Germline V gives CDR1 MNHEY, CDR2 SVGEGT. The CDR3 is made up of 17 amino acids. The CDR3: CASSRIAGTSGRDTQYF. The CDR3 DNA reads TGTGCCAGCAGCCGGATCGCCGGGACTAGCGGGAGAGATACGCAGTATTTT.

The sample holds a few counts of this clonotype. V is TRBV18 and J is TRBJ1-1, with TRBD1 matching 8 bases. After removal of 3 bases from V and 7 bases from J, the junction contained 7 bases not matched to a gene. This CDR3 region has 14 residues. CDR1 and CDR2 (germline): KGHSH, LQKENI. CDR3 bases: TGTGCCAGCTCACCTAACAGGGGGACCCGTGAAGCTTTCTTT. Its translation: CASSPNRGTREAFF.

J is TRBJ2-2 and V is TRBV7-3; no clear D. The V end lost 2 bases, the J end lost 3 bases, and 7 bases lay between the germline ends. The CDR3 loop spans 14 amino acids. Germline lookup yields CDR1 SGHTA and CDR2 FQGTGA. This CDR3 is CASSLRPYTGELFF. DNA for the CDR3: TGTGCCAGCAGCTTACGGCCCTACACCGGGGAGCTGTTTTTT.

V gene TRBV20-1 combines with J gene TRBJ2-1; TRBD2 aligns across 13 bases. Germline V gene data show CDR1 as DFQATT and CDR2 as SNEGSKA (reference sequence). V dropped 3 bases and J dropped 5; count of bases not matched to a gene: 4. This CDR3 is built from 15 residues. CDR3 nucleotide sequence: TGCAGTGCTAGTCCCACTAGCGGGAGGGACAATGAGCAGTTCTTC. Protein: CSASPTSGRDNEQFF.

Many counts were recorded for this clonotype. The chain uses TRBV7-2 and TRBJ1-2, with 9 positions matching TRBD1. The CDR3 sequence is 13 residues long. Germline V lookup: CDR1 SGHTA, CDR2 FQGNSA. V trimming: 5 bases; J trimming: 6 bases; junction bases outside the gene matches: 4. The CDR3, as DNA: TGTGCCAGCAGCCCCGGGACAGGGAATGGCTACACCTTC. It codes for CASSPGTGNGYTF.

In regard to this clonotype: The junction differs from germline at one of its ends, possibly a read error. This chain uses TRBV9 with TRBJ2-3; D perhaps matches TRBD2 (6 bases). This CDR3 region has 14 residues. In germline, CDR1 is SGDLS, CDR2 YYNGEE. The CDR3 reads CASSVETSMNTHYF. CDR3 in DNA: TGTGCCAGCAGCGTAGAAACTAGCATGAATACGCATTATTTT.

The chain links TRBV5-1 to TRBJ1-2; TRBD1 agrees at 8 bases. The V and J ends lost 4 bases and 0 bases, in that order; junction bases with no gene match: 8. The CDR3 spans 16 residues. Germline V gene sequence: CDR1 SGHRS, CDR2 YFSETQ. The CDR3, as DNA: TGCGCCAGCAGCGCCGGACAGGGCCCTACTAACTATGGCTACACCTTC. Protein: CASSAGQGPTNYGYTF.

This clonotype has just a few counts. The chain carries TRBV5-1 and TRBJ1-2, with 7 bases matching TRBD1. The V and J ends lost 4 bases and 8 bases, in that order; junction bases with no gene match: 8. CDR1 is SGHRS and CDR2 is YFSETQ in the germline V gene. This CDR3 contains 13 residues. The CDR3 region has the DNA TGCGCCAGCAGCCGTGACAGGGTGGAGGGCTACACCTTC. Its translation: CASSRDRVEGYTF.

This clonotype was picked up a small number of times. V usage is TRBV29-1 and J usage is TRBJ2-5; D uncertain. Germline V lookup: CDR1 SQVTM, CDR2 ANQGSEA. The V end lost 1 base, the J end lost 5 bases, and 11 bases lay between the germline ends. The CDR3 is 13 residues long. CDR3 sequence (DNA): TGCAGCGTTGAAGGGACCCCCGGTGAGACCCAGTACTTC. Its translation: CSVEGTPGETQYF. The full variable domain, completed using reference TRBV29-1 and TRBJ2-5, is SAVISQKPSRDICQRGTSLTIQCQVDSQVTMMFWYRQQPGQSLTLIATANQGSEATYESGFVIDKFPISRPNLTFSTLTVSNMSPEDSSIYLCSVEGTPGETQYFGPGTRLLVL.

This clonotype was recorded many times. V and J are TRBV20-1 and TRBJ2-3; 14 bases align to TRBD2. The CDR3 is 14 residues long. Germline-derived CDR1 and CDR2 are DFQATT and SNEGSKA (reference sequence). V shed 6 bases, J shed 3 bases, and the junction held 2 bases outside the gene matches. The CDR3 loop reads CSAGTSGRTDTQYF. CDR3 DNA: TGCAGTGCCGGGACTAGCGGGAGAACAGATACGCAGTATTTT.